These 17 T cell receptor beta chains were all obtained from the same sample, sequenced in a study of blood T cells in healthy people across ages. Primers used in a second PCR of roughly 7 to 11 cycles were a sample-barcoded 5' primer and a J-beta primer mix. One entry per CDR3 protein, called by TCRdb with MiXCR from the 5' RACE reads. This sample has about 1.1 million distinct CDR3 sequences; more than 30% occur once, and the top ten carry 10% to 15%. Material for sequencing was blood. Source of these receptors: a man aged 18 to 29 in good health.

This clonotype occurred once. The chain employs TRBV12-3 or TRBV12-4 and TRBJ2-3; 8 bases are a match to TRBD2. The CDR3 has 15 amino acids. The ends lost 6 bases at V and 1 base at J; junction bases unmatched: 6. CDR3 residues: CASRDGGAGTDTQYF. For the CDR3, the DNA is TGTGCCAGCAGGGACGGGGGGGCTGGCACAGATACGCAGTATTTT.

The CDR3 is CAISESEASTDTQYF. The CDR3, as DNA: TGTGCCATCAGTGAGTCGGAGGCCAGCACAGATACGCAGTATTTT. The V call is TRBV10-3, the J call TRBJ2-3; the D gene is possibly TRBD2 (5 bases). V was shortened by 0 bases and J by 0 bases, with 7 bases between the two germline ends. This CDR3 region has 15 residues. Germline V gene lookup returns CDR1 ENHRY and CDR2 SYGVKD.

The rearrangement uses TRBV24-1 and TRBJ2-1; D uncertain. This CDR3 has 12 amino acids. With 4 bases removed from V and 3 bases from J, the gap between germline ends came to 3 bases. Looked up from germline, CDR1 is KGHDR and CDR2 is SFDVKD. CDR3 nucleotides: TGTGCCACCAGTGAAAGCTACAATGAGCAGTTCTTC. Protein sequence: CATSESYNEQFF.

This clonotype was detected a few times. The chain links TRBV29-1 to TRBJ1-1; 8 bases fit TRBD1. After removal of 4 bases from V and 10 bases from J, the junction contained 8 bases not matched to a gene. In germline, CDR1 is SQVTM, CDR2 ANQGSEA. The length of the CDR3 is 12 residues. The CDR3 loop reads CSVAGATGGAFF. The DNA for the CDR3 is TGCAGCGTTGCGGGGGCAACAGGGGGAGCTTTCTTT.

This clonotype is a singleton in its sample. The CDR3 nucleotides are TGTGCCAGCAGCTCTGACCGTGACAGCAACACTGAAGCTTTCTTT. Its translation: CASSSDRDSNTEAFF. The J gene is TRBJ1-1, the V gene TRBV5-6; D is perhaps TRBD1 (5 bases). Germline V gene data show CDR1 as SGHDT and CDR2 as YYEEEE. CDR3 length equals 15 residues. Trimming removed 3 bases at V and 2 bases at J, with 14 bases between.

This clonotype was detected only a few times. V and J are TRBV20-1 and TRBJ1-6; possibly TRBD1 for D (5 bases). Germline assignment: CDR1 DFQATT and CDR2 SNEGSKA (reference sequence). The CDR3 is made up of 14 amino acids. V shed 5 bases and J shed 10 bases, with 18 bases lying between them. In nucleotides, the CDR3 is TGCAGTGCTCAAATGTCGGGGGGTAGATCACCCCTCCACTTT. This codes for CSAQMSGGRSPLHF.

This rearrangement joins TRBV27 to TRBJ1-1, with D unclear. There are 13 residues in the CDR3. The V gene's germline CDR1 is MNHEY and CDR2 SMNVEV (reference sequence). Trimming removed 4 bases from V and 0 bases from J, with 6 bases in between. CDR3 bases: TGTGCCAGCAGTTGGCGAGTGAACACTGAAGCTTTCTTT. Translated: CASSWRVNTEAFF.

V usage is TRBV5-1 and J usage is TRBJ2-3; D is unresolved. With 3 bases removed from V and 0 bases from J, the gap between germline ends came to 11 bases. In germline, CDR1 is SGHRS, CDR2 YFSETQ. The CDR3 has 15 residues. CDR3 in DNA: TGCGCCAGCAGCTCAGTGGTAGTAAGCACAGATACGCAGTATTTT. Protein: CASSSVVVSTDTQYF. Together with reference TRBV5-1 and TRBJ2-3, the CDR3 gives the full variable domain: KAGVTQTPRYLIKTRGQQVTLSCSPISGHRSVSWYQQTPGQGLQFLFEYFSETQRNKGNFPGRFSGRQFSNSRSEMNVSTLELGDSALYLCASSSVVVSTDTQYFGPGTRLTVL.

This clonotype was counted between two and nine times. The chain combines TRBV6-5 with TRBJ2-1; D tentatively fits TRBD1 or TRBD2 (5 bases each). V lost 2 bases and J 1 base, leaving 9 bases between the germline ends. The CDR3 length is 15 residues. Germline CDR1 MNHEY, CDR2 SVGAGI. The CDR3 sequence is CASSYEGTSYNEQFF. The CDR3 DNA reads TGTGCCAGCAGTTACGAGGGGACGTCCTACAATGAGCAGTTCTTC.

The chain joins TRBV6-2 or TRBV6-3 to TRBJ2-7, with D perhaps assigned TRBD1 or TRBD2 (5 bases each). V was cut by 3 bases and J by 3 bases, with 15 bases left in between. Germline lookup yields CDR1 MNHEY and CDR2 SVGEGT. The CDR3 consists of 15 residues. The CDR3 reads CASSYAGRDGYEQYF. DNA for the CDR3: TGTGCCAGCAGTTATGCGGGCAGGGACGGCTACGAGCAGTACTTC.

This clonotype was observed a few times. This chain joins TRBV20-1 and TRBJ2-3; 7 bases agree with TRBD2. CDR1 and CDR2 (germline): DFQATT, SNEGSKA (reference sequence). Trimming took 5 bases from V and 2 from J; bases not matched to a gene: 4. The CDR3 extends over 13 amino acids. The CDR3 bases are TGCAGTGCTGGGGAGGGCCCCACAGATACGCAGTATTTT. This codes for CSAGEGPTDTQYF.

The table lists this clonotype with a few counts. The rearrangement links TRBV5-1 to TRBJ2-1, with a possible D match to TRBD1 (5 bases). There are 13 residues in the CDR3. Germline CDR1 SGHRS, CDR2 YFSETQ. Trimming left V 0 bases short and J 6 bases short, with 7 bases between. The CDR3 protein is CASSLATANEQFF. Here the CDR3 DNA reads TGCGCCAGCAGCTTGGCGACAGCCAATGAGCAGTTCTTC.

V usage is TRBV20-1 and J usage is TRBJ2-1; 7 nucleotides match TRBD2. This CDR3 region has 15 residues. V lost 4 bases and J lost 4; bases outside the gene matches: 10. Germline assignment: CDR1 DFQATT and CDR2 SNEGSKA (reference sequence). DNA of the CDR3: TGCAGTGCTAAAAGGGGAGGGGAGATATACAATGAGCAGTTCTTC. This encodes CSAKRGGEIYNEQFF.

Regarding this clonotype: Being one base from a much bigger clone, this may be a read error. V is TRBV5-1 and J is TRBJ2-1; weak D call: TRBD1 (6 bases). V lost 1 base, J lost 13 bases, and 21 bases lay in between. The germline gives CDR1 SGHRS, CDR2 YFSETQ. There are 15 residues in the CDR3. Here the CDR3 reads CASSLSGTQEETQFF. CDR3 DNA sequence: TGCGCCAGCAGCTTGTCCGGGACACAAGAGGAGACCCAGTTCTTC. Full variable domain (outside the CDR3, taken from reference TRBV5-1 and TRBJ2-1): KAGVTQTPRYLIKTRGQQVTLSCSPISGHRSVSWYQQTPGQGLQFLFEYFSETQRNKGNFPGRFSGRQFSNSRSEMNVSTLELGDSALYLCASSLSGTQEETQFFGPGTRLTVL.

This clonotype came up a few times. V gene TRBV9 combines with J gene TRBJ1-5; TRBD1 aligns across 7 bases. The CDR3 has 15 amino acids. CDR1 is SGDLS and CDR2 is YYNGEE in the germline V gene. With V trimmed by 3 bases and J by 2 bases, 5 bases remained unmatched. The CDR3 region has the DNA TGTGCCAGCAGCGCCAACGGACAGGGCAATCAGCCCCAGCATTTT. Its protein is CASSANGQGNQPQHF.

The chain uses TRBV19 and TRBJ1-4; TRBD1 might be the D (6 bases). This CDR3 has 18 amino acids. V was cut by 6 bases and J by 4 bases, with 24 bases left in between. Germline V gives CDR1 LNHDA, CDR2 SQIVND (reference sequence). This CDR3 is CASSILRGTRNRNEKLFF. The CDR3 bases are TGTGCCAGTAGCATCCTTAGGGGGACGAGAAATCGTAATGAAAAACTGTTTTTT.

This clonotype was counted between two and nine times. The rearrangement joins TRBV21-1 to TRBJ1-1; the D call of TRBD1 is as the table states it, not checked on the DNA. TRBV21-1 is marked as a pseudogene. This CDR3 contains 17 residues. The CDR3 loop reads CASSKFLSGHRNTEAFF. The CDR3 DNA sequence: TGTGCCAGCAGCAAATTTCTGTCGGGACACAGGAACACTGAAGCTTTCTTT.